The 3 T cell receptor beta chains in this list originate from one sample, sequenced in a study of cytomegalovirus exposure and HLA in healthy donors. It was with 60 Vbeta and 13 Jbeta primers that the PCR ran. TCRdb's copy holds only in-frame clones and misses some; the assay was immunoSEQ multiplex PCR. The table records 95,000 to 150,000 clones, 80% of them present only once. The sequencing sample was made of PBMCs. The receptors were gathered from a man aged 25-45 years in good health and CMV-seropositive.

The CDR3 bases are TGTGCCAGCAGCTTCGGACGGGAGACCTATGGCTACACCTTC. It encodes CASSFGRETYGYTF. V and J are TRBV7-9 and TRBJ1-2; D uncertain. V was cut by 3 bases and J by 4 bases, with 12 bases left in between. The CDR3 is 14 residues long. Germline values: CDR1 SEHNR, CDR2 FQNEAQ (reference sequence).

This clone was seen once. The V call is TRBV14, the J call TRBJ1-6; D might be TRBD1 (5 bases). The CDR3 is 14 residues long. The ends were cut back, 4 bases at V and 10 bases at J, with 14 bases in the middle. CDR1 and CDR2 (germline): SGHDN, FVKESK. CDR3 in DNA: TGTGCCAGCAGCCGATCCAGGGTAGCCTCACCCCTCCACTTT. Encoded protein: CASSRSRVASPLHF.

The genes are TRBV13 and TRBJ1-1; a weak D match, TRBD1 (6 bases). The CDR3 runs 12 residues. Trimming removed 6 bases at V and 4 bases at J, with 9 bases between. CDR1 PRHDT and CDR2 FYEKMQ come from the germline V gene (reference sequence). The CDR3, as DNA: TGTGCCAGCAGAACAGGGTCCACTGAAGCTTTCTTT. It encodes CASRTGSTEAFF.